This is a list of T cell receptor beta chains from one sample in a study of T cell responses to AZD1222 COVID-19 vaccine. The method was immunoSEQ multiplex PCR; TCRdb's version includes in-frame clones alone and lacks a portion of them. The table lists around 150,000 clones, roughly 94% of them singletons. This specimen consisted of peripheral blood, obtained on day 0 of AZD1222 vaccination. All receptors come from an adult in good health. Both conserved end residues are part of each CDR3. A D gene is named only where the DNA matches it firmly. Size is omitted from some rows. Given values are once, few, many or a class for expanded clones.

v_gene: TRBV7-9; j_gene: TRBJ2-7; abundance: NA; d_gene: NA; CDR3nt: TGTGCCAGCAGCTTCCAATCCTACGAGCAGTACTTC; CDR3aa: CASSFQSYEQYF
v_gene: TRBV3-1/TRBV3-2; j_gene: TRBJ1-1; abundance: NA; d_gene: NA; CDR3nt: TGTGCCAGCAGCCAACCCTCCGCCCGGGCCACTGAAGCTTTCTTT; CDR3aa: CASSQPSARATEAFF
v_gene: TRBV5-1; j_gene: TRBJ1-1; abundance: NA; d_gene: NA; CDR3nt: TGCGCCAGCAGCTTCGTAAAGGACACTGAAGCTTTCTTT; CDR3aa: CASSFVKDTEAFF
v_gene: TRBV7-9; j_gene: TRBJ2-7; abundance: NA; d_gene: NA; CDR3nt: TGTGCCAGCAGCCCGAGTCCCTACGAGCAGTACTTC; CDR3aa: CASSPSPYEQYF
v_gene: TRBV4-1; j_gene: TRBJ2-7; abundance: NA; d_gene: TRBD2; CDR3nt: TGCGCCAGCAGCCAAGGCCTAACTAGCGGTTCTAGGAACGAGCAGTACTTC; CDR3aa: CASSQGLTSGSRNEQYF
v_gene: TRBV11-1; j_gene: TRBJ2-3; abundance: NA; d_gene: NA; CDR3nt: TGTGCCAGCAGCCCACCGCCGGGGCCAGATACGCAGTATTTT; CDR3aa: CASSPPPGPDTQYF
v_gene: TRBV19; j_gene: TRBJ2-1; abundance: NA; d_gene: TRBD2; CDR3nt: TGTGCCACCAGCGGGGGGGCAAATGAGCAGTTCTTC; CDR3aa: CATSGGANEQFF
v_gene: TRBV9; j_gene: TRBJ1-2; abundance: NA; d_gene: NA; CDR3nt: TGTGCCAGCAGCGTACTTGAGAACTATGGCTACACCTTC; CDR3aa: CASSVLENYGYTF
v_gene: TRBV5-1; j_gene: TRBJ2-1; abundance: NA; d_gene: TRBD2; CDR3nt: TGCGCCAGCAGCTTGGAGGGACTAGTAAATGAGCAGTTCTTC; CDR3aa: CASSLEGLVNEQFF
v_gene: TRBV3-1/TRBV3-2; j_gene: TRBJ2-2; abundance: NA; d_gene: TRBD2; CDR3nt: TGTGCCAGCCGAAAGGGACTACTCTCCACCGGGGAGCTGTTTTTT; CDR3aa: CASRKGLLSTGELFF
v_gene: TRBV5-1; j_gene: TRBJ1-2; abundance: NA; d_gene: NA; CDR3nt: TGCGCCAGCAGCGCCGACCCAATAGGGGGCTATGGCTACACCTTC; CDR3aa: CASSADPIGGYGYTF
v_gene: TRBV10-3; j_gene: TRBJ2-3; abundance: few; d_gene: NA; CDR3nt: TGTGCCGTGTCCGGAGAGGTATCAGATACGCAGTATTTT; CDR3aa: CAVSGEVSDTQYF
v_gene: TRBV4-1; j_gene: TRBJ2-5; abundance: NA; d_gene: NA; CDR3nt: TGCGCCAGCAGCCAAGGTTGGGGTCCCCAAGAGACCCAGTACTTC; CDR3aa: CASSQGWGPQETQYF